One sample yielded the 14 T cell receptor beta chains listed below, sequenced in a study of blood T cell repertoires in COVID-19. The protocol was immunoSEQ multiplex PCR, while the TCRdb copy is restricted to in-frame clones and leaves out a portion. In the table there are 150,000 or so clones, around 84% of which are singletons. The material sequenced was PBMCs or T cells enriched from blood (not recorded which). These receptors were collected from a woman in her forties or fifties who had recovered from COVID-19.

This chain's CDR3 is CASKADRVAEAFF. The CDR3 DNA reads as TGTGCCAGCAAGGCGGACAGGGTGGCTGAAGCTTTCTTT. The rearrangement uses TRBV12-3 or TRBV12-4 and TRBJ1-1; TRBD1 agrees at 8 bases. The CDR3 contains 13 residues. V lost 7 bases, J lost 6 bases, and 7 bases stayed unmatched.

The chain couples TRBV4-1 to TRBJ2-1, with 8 positions matching TRBD2. V shed 1 base, J shed 4 bases, and the junction held 3 bases outside the gene matches. The CDR3 is 15 amino acids. Per germline, CDR1 MGHRA and CDR2 YSYEKL. CDR3: CASSQASGFYNEQFF. As DNA, the CDR3 is TGCGCCAGCAGCCAAGCTAGCGGGTTTTACAATGAGCAGTTCTTC.

V usage is TRBV28 and J usage is TRBJ2-2; 8 bases are a match to TRBD1. Losses at the gene ends were 4 bases for V and 7 bases for J; bases not matched to a gene: 5. The germline V gene has CDR1 MDHEN and CDR2 SYDVKM. This CDR3 region has 14 residues. DNA for the CDR3: TGTGCCAGCAGTTCAGGGGGCGCGGTCGGGGAGCTGTTTTTT. It translates to CASSSGGAVGELFF.

The chain links TRBV6-1 to TRBJ1-3, with no clear D. The V and J ends lost 8 bases and 7 bases respectively, with 18 bases between them. CDR3 length: 14 amino acids. The germline gives CDR1 MNHNS, CDR2 SASEGT. The CDR3 sequence is CASLPIGSRNTIYF. The DNA for the CDR3 is TGTGCCAGCTTACCTATAGGGAGCCGGAACACCATATATTTT.

The V call is TRBV3-1 (or the pseudogene TRBV3-2), the J call TRBJ2-7; TRBD2 matches 8 bases. Germline V gene data show CDR1 as LGHDT and CDR2 as YNNKEL (reference sequence). This CDR3 has 15 amino acids. Germline trimming cut 8 bases from V and 6 bases from J; bases unmatched to any gene: 15. DNA of the CDR3: TGTGCCAGCCGCTTTAGCGGGATGGCGTCTTCCGAGCAGTACTTC. As protein: CASRFSGMASSEQYF.

The V gene is TRBV3-1 (or the pseudogene TRBV3-2), the J gene TRBJ1-2; 7 bases are shared with TRBD1. Looked up from germline, CDR1 is LGHDT and CDR2 is YNNKEL (reference sequence). This CDR3 comprises 14 residues. The V segment lost 1 base and the J segment 4 bases; nucleotides outside the gene matches: 3. CDR3 amino acids: CASSQVPGGYGYTF. In nucleotides, the CDR3 is TGTGCCAGCAGCCAAGTCCCAGGGGGCTATGGCTACACCTTC.

The chain combines TRBV3-1 (or the pseudogene TRBV3-2) with TRBJ2-5; D may be TRBD1 (5 bases). The CDR3 is made up of 15 amino acids. Looked up from germline, CDR1 is LGHDT and CDR2 is YNNKEL (reference sequence). Trimming shortened V by 2 bases and J by 1 base, and 11 bases separated the two germline ends. The DNA of the CDR3 is TGTGCCAGCAGCCAAAGGGGAAGTGGCCAAGAGACCCAGTACTTC. Protein: CASSQRGSGQETQYF.

This clone was seen a single time. The chain carries TRBV29-1 and TRBJ2-3; D ambiguous. Trimming took 0 bases from V and 0 from J, leaving 13 bases between them. Germline V gives CDR1 SQVTM, CDR2 ANQGSEA. The CDR3 covers 16 residues. The DNA for the CDR3 is TGCAGCGTTGAAGATCCCGAGGCCCGGAGCACAGATACGCAGTATTTT. Residues: CSVEDPEARSTDTQYF.

This chain connects TRBV28 to TRBJ1-1; D might be TRBD1 (6 bases). The CDR3 contains 11 residues. Looked up from germline, CDR1 is MDHEN and CDR2 is SYDVKM. Trimming removed 10 bases from V and 11 bases from J, with 17 bases in between. CDR3 DNA sequence: TGTGCCACCAGGGGAGTCGTCGATGCTTTCTTT. Amino acid sequence: CATRGVVDAFF.

The chain joins TRBV7-8 to TRBJ1-6; 7 bases fit TRBD1. Germline V gene data show CDR1 as SGHVS and CDR2 as FQNEAQ. V lost 5 bases and J lost 7; bases outside the gene matches: 8. CDR3 size: 15 residues. For the CDR3, the DNA is TGTGCCAGCAGCGCCCAGACAGGGCCGAATTCACCCCTCCACTTT. Residues: CASSAQTGPNSPLHF.

This clone occurred once. This chain uses TRBV5-8 with TRBJ1-2; maybe TRBD1 (6 bases). This CDR3 contains 12 residues. V lost 4 bases, J lost 5 bases, and 9 bases lay in between. Germline V gives CDR1 SGHTS, CDR2 YDEGEE. The DNA for the CDR3 is TGTGCCAGCAGCCCCGGACAGTATGGCTACACCTTC. This encodes CASSPGQYGYTF.

The DNA for the CDR3 is TGTGCCAGCAGTCTTTCCGGACTAGCGGGAGTCAATGAGCAGTTCTTC. This codes for CASSLSGLAGVNEQFF. This rearrangement joins TRBV2 to TRBJ2-1, with 13 bases that match TRBD2. V was pared by 5 bases and J by 6 bases, with 7 bases of the junction left unmatched. Germline CDR1 SNHLY, CDR2 FYNNEI. This CDR3 is built from 16 residues.

The chain combines TRBV5-4 with TRBJ2-2; TRBD1 agrees at 9 bases. J was trimmed by 6 bases and V by 3 bases; bases with no gene match: 9. CDR1 is SGHNT and CDR2 is YYREEE in the germline V gene (reference sequence). CDR3 size: 16 residues. In nucleotides, the CDR3 is TGTGCCAGCAGCTCTACGGGGACAGGGTTCCCCGGGGAGCTGTTTTTT. Amino acids: CASSSTGTGFPGELFF. The complete variable domain, with remaining parts taken from reference TRBV5-4 and TRBJ2-2, reads ETGVTQSPTHLIKTRGQQVTLRCSSQSGHNTVSWYQQALGQGPQFIFQYYREEENGRGNFPPRFSGLQFPNYSSELNVNALELDDSALYLCASSSTGTGFPGELFFGEGSRLTVL.

The V and J genes are TRBV28 and TRBJ1-1; the D is unclear. Trimming took 1 base from V and 11 from J, leaving 20 bases between them. The CDR3 has 15 amino acids. The germline gives CDR1 MDHEN, CDR2 SYDVKM. CDR3 loop: CASSLSTIGLRDAFF. The CDR3 region has the DNA TGTGCCAGCAGTTTATCGACGATCGGGCTGCGGGATGCTTTCTTT. Filled out from reference TRBV28 and TRBJ1-1, the complete variable domain reads DVKVTQSSRYLVKRTGEKVFLECVQDMDHENMFWYRQDPGLGLRLIYFSYDVKMKEKGDIPEGYSVSREKKERFSLILESASTNQTSMYLCASSLSTIGLRDAFFGQGTRLTVV.